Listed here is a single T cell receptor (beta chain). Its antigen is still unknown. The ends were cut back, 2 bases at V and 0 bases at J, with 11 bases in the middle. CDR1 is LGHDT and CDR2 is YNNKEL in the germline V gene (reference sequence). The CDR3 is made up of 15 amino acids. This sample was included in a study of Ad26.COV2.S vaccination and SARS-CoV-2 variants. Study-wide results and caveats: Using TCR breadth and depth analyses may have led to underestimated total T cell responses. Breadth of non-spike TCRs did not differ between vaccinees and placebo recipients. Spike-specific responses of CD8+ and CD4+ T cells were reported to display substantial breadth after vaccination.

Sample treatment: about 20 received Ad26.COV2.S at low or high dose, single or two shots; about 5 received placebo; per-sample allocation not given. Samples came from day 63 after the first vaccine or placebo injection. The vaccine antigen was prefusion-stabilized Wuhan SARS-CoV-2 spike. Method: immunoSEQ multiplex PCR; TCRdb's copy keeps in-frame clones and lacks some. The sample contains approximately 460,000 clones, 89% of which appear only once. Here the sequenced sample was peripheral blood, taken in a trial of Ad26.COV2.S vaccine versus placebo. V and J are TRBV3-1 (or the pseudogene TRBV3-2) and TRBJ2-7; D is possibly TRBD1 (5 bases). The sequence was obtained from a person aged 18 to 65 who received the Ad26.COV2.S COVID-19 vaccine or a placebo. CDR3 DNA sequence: TGTGCCAGCAGCCAATACCAGGGCCCCTCCTACGAGCAGTACTTC. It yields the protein CASSQYQGPSYEQYF.